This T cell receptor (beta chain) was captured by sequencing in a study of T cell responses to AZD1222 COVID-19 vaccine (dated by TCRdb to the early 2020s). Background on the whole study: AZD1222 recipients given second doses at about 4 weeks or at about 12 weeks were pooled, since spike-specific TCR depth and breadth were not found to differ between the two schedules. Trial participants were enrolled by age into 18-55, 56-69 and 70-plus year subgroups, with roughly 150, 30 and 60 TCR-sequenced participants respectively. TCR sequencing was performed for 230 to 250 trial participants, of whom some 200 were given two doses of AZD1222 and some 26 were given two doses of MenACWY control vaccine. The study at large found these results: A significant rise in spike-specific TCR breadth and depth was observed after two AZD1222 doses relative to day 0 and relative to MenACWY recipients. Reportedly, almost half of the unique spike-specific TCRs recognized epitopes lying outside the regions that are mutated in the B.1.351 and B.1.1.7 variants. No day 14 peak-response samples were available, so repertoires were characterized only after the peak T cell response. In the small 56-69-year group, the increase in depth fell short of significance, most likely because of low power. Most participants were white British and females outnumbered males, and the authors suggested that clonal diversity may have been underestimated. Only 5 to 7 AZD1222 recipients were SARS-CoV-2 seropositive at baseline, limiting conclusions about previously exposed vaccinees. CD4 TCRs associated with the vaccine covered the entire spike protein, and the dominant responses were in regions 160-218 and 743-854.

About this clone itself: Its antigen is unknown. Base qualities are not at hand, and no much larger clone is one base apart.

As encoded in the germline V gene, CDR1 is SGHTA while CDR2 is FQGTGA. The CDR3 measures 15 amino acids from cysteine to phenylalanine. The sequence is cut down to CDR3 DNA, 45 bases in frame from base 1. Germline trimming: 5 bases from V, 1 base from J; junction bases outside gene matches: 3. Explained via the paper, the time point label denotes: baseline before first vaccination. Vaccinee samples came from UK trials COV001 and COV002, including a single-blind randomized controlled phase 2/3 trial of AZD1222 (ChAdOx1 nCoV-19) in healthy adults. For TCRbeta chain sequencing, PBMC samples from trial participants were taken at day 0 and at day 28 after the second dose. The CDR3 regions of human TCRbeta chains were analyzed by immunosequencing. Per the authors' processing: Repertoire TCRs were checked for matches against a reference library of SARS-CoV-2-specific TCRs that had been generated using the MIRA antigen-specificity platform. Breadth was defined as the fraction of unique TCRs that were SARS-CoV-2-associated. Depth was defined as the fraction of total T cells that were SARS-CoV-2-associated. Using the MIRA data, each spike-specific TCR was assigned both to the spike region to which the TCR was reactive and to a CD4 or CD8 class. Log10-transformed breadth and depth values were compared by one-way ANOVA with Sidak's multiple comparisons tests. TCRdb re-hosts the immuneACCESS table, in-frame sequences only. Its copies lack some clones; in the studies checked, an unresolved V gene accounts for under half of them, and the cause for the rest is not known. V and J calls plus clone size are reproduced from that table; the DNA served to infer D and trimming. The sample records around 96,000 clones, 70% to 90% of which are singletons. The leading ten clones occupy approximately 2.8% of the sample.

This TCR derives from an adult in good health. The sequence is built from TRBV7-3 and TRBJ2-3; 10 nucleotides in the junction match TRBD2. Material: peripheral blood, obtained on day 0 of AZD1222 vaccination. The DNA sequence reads TGTGCCAGCAGCGAGCTAGCGGGGGGCACAGATACGCAGTATTTT. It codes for CASSELAGGTDTQYF.